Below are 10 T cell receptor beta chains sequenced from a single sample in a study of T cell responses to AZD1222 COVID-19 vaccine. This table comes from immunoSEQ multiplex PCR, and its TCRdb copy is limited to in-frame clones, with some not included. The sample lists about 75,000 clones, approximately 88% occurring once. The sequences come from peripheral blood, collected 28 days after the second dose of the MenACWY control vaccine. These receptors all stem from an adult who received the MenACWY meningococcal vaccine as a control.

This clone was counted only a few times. CDR3 sequence (DNA): TGTGCCTGGAGTTCCGTCCAGGGAGGTGGAGAAACTGAAGCTTTCTTT. Translation: CAWSSVQGGGETEAFF. The chain combines TRBV30 with TRBJ1-1; possibly TRBD1 for D (5 bases). This CDR3 is 16 amino acids long. Germline loops: CDR1 GTSNPN, CDR2 SVGIG (reference sequence). Trimming shortened V by 2 bases and J by 5 bases, and 21 bases separated the two germline ends.

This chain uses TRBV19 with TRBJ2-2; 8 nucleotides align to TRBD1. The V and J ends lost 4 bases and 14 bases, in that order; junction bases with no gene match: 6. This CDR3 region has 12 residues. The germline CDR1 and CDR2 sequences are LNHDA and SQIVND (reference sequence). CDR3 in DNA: TGTGCCAGTAGTACCCCCAGGGGGCAACTGTTTTTT. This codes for CASSTPRGQLFF.

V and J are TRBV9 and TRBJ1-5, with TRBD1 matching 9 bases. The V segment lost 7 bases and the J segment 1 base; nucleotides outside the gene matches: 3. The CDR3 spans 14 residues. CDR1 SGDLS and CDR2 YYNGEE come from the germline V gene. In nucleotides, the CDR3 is TGTGCCAGCCAAGGACAGGGGAGCAATCAGCCCCAGCATTTT. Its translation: CASQGQGSNQPQHF.

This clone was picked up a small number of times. The CDR3 region has the DNA TGTGCCTGGAGTTGGACAGAATACACTGAAGCTTTCTTT. Translating it yields CAWSWTEYTEAFF. This chain connects TRBV30 to TRBJ1-1, with D possibly being TRBD1 (6 bases). This CDR3 comprises 13 residues. The V end was cut by 2 bases, the J end by 3 bases, with 10 bases between. The germline CDR1 and CDR2 sequences are GTSNPN and SVGIG (reference sequence). Variable domain in full (rest from reference TRBV30 and TRBJ1-1): SQTIHQWPATLVQPVGSPLSLECTVEGTSNPNLYWYRQAAGRGLQLLFYSVGIGQISSEVPQNLSASRPQDRQFILSSKKLLLSDSGFYLCAWSWTEYTEAFFGQGTRLTVV.

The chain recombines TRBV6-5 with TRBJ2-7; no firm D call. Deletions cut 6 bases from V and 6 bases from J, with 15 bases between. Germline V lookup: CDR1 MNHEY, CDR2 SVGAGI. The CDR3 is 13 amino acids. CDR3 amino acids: CASRTLKGAEQYF. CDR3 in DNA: TGTGCCAGCAGGACTCTGAAGGGTGCCGAGCAGTACTTC.

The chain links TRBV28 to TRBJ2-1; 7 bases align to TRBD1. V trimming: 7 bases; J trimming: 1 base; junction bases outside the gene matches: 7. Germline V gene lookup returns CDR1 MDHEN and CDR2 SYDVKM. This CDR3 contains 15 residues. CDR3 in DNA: TGTGCCAGCACCTACAGGGGTAATTCCTACAATGAGCAGTTCTTC. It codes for CASTYRGNSYNEQFF.

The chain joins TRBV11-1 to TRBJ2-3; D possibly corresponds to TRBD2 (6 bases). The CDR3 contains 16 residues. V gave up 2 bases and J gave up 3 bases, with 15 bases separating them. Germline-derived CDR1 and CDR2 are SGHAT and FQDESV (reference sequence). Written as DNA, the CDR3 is TGTGCCAGCAGCTTACGGGGGACCCAACCAACAGATACGCAGTATTTT. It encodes CASSLRGTQPTDTQYF. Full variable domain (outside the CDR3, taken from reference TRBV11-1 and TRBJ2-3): EAEVAQSPRYKITEKSQAVAFWCDPISGHATLYWYRQILGQGPELLVQFQDESVVDDSQLPKDRFSAERLKGVDSTLKIQPAELGDSAMYLCASSLRGTQPTDTQYFGPGTRLTVL.

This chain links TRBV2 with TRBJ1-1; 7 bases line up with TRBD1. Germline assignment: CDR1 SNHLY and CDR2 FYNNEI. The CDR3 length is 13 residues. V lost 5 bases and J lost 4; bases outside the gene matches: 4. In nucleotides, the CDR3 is TGTGCCAGCAGTACAGGGGACAGCACTGAAGCTTTCTTT. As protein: CASSTGDSTEAFF.

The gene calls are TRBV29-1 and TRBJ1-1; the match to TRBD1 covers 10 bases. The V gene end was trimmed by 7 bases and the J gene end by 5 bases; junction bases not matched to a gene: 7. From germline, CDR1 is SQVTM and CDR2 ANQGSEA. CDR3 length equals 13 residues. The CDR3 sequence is CSAGTGAETEAFF. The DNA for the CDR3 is TGCAGCGCGGGGACAGGGGCCGAGACTGAAGCTTTCTTT.

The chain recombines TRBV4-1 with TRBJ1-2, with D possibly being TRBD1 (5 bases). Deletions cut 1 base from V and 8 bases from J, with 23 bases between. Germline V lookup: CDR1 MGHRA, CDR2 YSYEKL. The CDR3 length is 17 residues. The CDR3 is CASSQGVSGTHLGGYTF. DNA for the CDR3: TGCGCCAGCAGCCAAGGGGTATCCGGGACGCACTTGGGGGGCTACACCTTC.